The 9 T cell receptor beta chains listed next were all sequenced from one sample in a study of technical replicates of blood from a handful of donors. Profiled with immunoSEQ multiplex PCR; TCRdb holds only in-frame clones, not every one. The sample holds some 70,000 clones, just under 97% seen once. The sequenced sample was T cells isolated from PBMCs. Every receptor here comes from a human donor in good health.

V usage is TRBV5-1 and J usage is TRBJ2-1, with 7 bases identical to TRBD1. The germline gives CDR1 SGHRS, CDR2 YFSETQ. Trimming cost V 4 bases and J 4 bases; bases outside gene matches: 8. CDR3 length: 15 residues. The chain's CDR3 is CASSEGQKVYNEQFF. The CDR3 nucleotides are TGCGCCAGCAGCGAGGGACAGAAAGTTTACAATGAGCAGTTCTTC. Using reference TRBV5-1 and TRBJ2-1 for the parts outside the CDR3, the full variable domain is KAGVTQTPRYLIKTRGQQVTLSCSPISGHRSVSWYQQTPGQGLQFLFEYFSETQRNKGNFPGRFSGRQFSNSRSEMNVSTLELGDSALYLCASSEGQKVYNEQFFGPGTRLTVL.

This chain uses TRBV2 with TRBJ1-4; 10 nucleotides match TRBD1. Germline CDR1 is SNHLY and CDR2 is FYNNEI. V shed 9 bases and J 6 bases; nucleotides not matched to a gene: 13. This CDR3 has 16 residues. Here the CDR3 reads CASGGQGLARDEKLFF. In nucleotides, the CDR3 is TGTGCCAGTGGGGGACAGGGGCTCGCGCGGGATGAAAAACTGTTTTTT.

CDR3 loop: CASSKLTATSTDTQYF. CDR3 bases: TGTGCCAGCAGTAAATTGACAGCTACTAGCACAGATACGCAGTATTTT. This chain joins TRBV27 and TRBJ2-3; the D gene is possibly TRBD1 (5 bases). Trimming took off 5 bases at V and 0 bases at J, with 15 bases between the two ends. Germline CDR1 reads MNHEY; CDR2 reads SMNVEV (reference sequence). The CDR3 loop spans 16 amino acids.

The chain links TRBV13 to TRBJ2-7; the match to TRBD2 covers 8 bases. The V and J ends lost 3 bases and 2 bases, in that order; junction bases with no gene match: 3. The CDR3 totals 14 residues. CDR1 PRHDT and CDR2 FYEKMQ come from the germline V gene (reference sequence). The DNA of the CDR3 is TGTGCCAGCAGCTTCGGGAGGGCCACCTACGAGCAGTACTTC. Its protein is CASSFGRATYEQYF.

This chain uses TRBV19 with TRBJ1-1; no firm D call. The germline V gene encodes CDR1 LNHDA and CDR2 SQIVND (reference sequence). This CDR3 comprises 13 residues. V lost 7 bases and J lost 4, with 13 bases in between. The CDR3 sequence is CASTPVGATEAFF. CDR3 DNA sequence: TGTGCCAGTACCCCCGTGGGAGCCACTGAAGCTTTCTTT.

In nucleotides, the CDR3 is TGTGCCAGCAGCCAAGGAAAGGGGATGAACACTGAAGCTTTCTTT. Translated: CASSQGKGMNTEAFF. V and J are TRBV7-9 and TRBJ1-1, with D possibly being TRBD1 (5 bases). The germline gives CDR1 SEHNR, CDR2 FQNEAQ (reference sequence). The CDR3 is 15 amino acids. V was cut by 5 bases and J by 0 bases, with 13 bases left in between.

The rearrangement joins TRBV4-2 to TRBJ2-7, with 10 bases matching TRBD2. The CDR3 has 16 amino acids. After removal of 4 bases from V and 1 base from J, the junction contained 7 bases not matched to a gene. Germline-derived CDR1 and CDR2 are LGHNA and YNFKEQ. DNA for the CDR3: TGTGCCAGCAGCCCCCATGGGGGACTAGCGTCCTACGAGCAGTACTTC. It encodes CASSPHGGLASYEQYF.

The DNA for the CDR3 is TGTGCCAGCAGACTAGGACAGGGAGCCTACGAGCAGTACTTC. Translation gives CASRLGQGAYEQYF. The V call is TRBV27, the J call TRBJ2-7; 8 bases agree with TRBD1. The length of the CDR3 is 14 residues. V lost 6 bases, J lost 2 bases, and 6 bases stayed unmatched. Germline CDR1 reads MNHEY; CDR2 reads SMNVEV (reference sequence).

CDR3 nucleotides: TGTGCCAGCAGGATTTCCCTGGGCCTGAACACTGAAGCTTTCTTT. It is translated as CASRISLGLNTEAFF. The rearrangement joins TRBV6-1 to TRBJ1-1; D call uncertain. The V and J ends lost 6 bases and 0 bases respectively, with 14 bases between them. CDR3 length equals 15 residues. Germline V lookup: CDR1 MNHNS, CDR2 SASEGT.